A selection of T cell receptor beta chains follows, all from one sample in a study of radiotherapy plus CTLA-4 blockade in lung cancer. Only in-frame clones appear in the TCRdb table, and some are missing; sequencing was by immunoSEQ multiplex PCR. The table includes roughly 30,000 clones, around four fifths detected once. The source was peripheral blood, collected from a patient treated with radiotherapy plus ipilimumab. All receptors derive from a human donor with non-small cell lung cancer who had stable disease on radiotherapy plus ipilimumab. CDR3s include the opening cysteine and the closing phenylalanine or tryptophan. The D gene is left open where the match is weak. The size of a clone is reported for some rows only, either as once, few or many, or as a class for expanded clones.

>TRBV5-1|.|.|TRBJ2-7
CASSLGGGTYEQYF
TGCGCCAGCAGCTTGGGAGGCGGCACCTACGAGCAGTACTTC
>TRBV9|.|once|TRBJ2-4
CASSGGVGKNIQYF
TGTGCCAGCAGCGGCGGGGTTGGCAAAAACATTCAGTACTTC
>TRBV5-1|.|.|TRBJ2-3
CASSSLGGGTDTQYF
TGCGCCAGCAGCTCACTCGGGGGTGGGACAGATACGCAGTATTTT
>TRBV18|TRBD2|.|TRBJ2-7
CASSPRSGGNYEQYF
TGTGCCAGCTCACCACGATCCGGGGGGAACTACGAGCAGTACTTC
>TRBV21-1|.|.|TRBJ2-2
CASSKQLAGGRNTGELFF
TGTGCCAGCAGCAAGCAACTAGCGGGGGGGCGGAACACCGGGGAGCTGTTTTTT
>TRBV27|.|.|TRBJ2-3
CASSGTSLIGTQYF
TGTGCCAGCAGTGGGACCTCTTTAATTGGTACGCAGTATTTT
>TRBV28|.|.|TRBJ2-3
CASSSSGAGGTDTQYF
TGTGCCAGCAGTTCCTCGGGGGCGGGGGGCACAGATACGCAGTATTTT
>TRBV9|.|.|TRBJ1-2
CASSVEAYRDFGYTF
TGTGCCAGCAGCGTAGAAGCTTACCGGGATTTCGGCTACACCTTC
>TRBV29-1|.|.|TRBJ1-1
CSVERGASEAFF
TGCAGCGTTGAAAGGGGGGCATCTGAAGCTTTCTTT
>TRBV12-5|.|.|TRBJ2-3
CASQASTDTQYF
TGTGCTAGCCAAGCGAGCACAGATACGCAGTATTTT
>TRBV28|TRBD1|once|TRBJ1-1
CASSPIRQGTEAFF
TGTGCCAGCAGTCCAATCCGACAGGGCACTGAAGCTTTCTTT
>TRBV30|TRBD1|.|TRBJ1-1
CAWVRGGNTEAFF
TGTGCCTGGGTCAGGGGGGGGAACACTGAAGCTTTCTTT
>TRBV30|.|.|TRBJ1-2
CAWSQAVFYTF
TGTGCCTGGAGTCAAGCTGTCTTCTACACCTTC
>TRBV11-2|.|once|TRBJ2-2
CASSSQQVVTGELFF
TGTGCCAGCAGCTCCCAGCAGGTGGTCACCGGGGAGCTGTTTTTT
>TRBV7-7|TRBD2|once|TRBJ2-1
CASSITSGGTEQFF
TGTGCCAGCAGCATTACTAGCGGGGGCACTGAGCAGTTCTTC
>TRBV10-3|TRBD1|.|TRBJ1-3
CAISESGQFSSGNTIYF
TGTGCCATCAGTGAGTCGGGACAGTTTAGCTCTGGAAACACCATATATTTT
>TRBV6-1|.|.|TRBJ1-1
CASRARGRGAEAFF
TGTGCCAGCCGGGCTAGGGGGAGGGGGGCTGAAGCTTTCTTT
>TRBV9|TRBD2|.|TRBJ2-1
CASSVASGLAGYNEQFF
TGTGCCAGCAGCGTAGCTTCAGGACTAGCGGGCTACAATGAGCAGTTCTTC
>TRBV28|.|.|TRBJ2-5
CASSLGARNQETQYF
TGTGCCAGCAGTTTGGGGGCCCGAAATCAAGAGACCCAGTACTTC
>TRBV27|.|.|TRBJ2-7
CASSSYGRKDEQYF
TGTGCCAGCAGTTCCTATGGACGGAAAGACGAGCAGTACTTC
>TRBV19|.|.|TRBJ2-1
CASSMTGDYGEQFF
TGTGCCAGTAGTATGACAGGGGACTACGGTGAGCAGTTCTTC
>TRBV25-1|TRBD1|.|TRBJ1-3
CASRTGGLSGNTIYF
TGTGCCAGCCGGACAGGGGGGCTCTCTGGAAACACCATATATTTT
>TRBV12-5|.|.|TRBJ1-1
CASVLKGGIFNTEAFF
TGTGCTAGTGTTCTAAAAGGGGGAATATTTAACACTGAAGCTTTCTTT
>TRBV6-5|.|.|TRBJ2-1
CASTSGFKGDRQFF
TGTGCCAGCACTTCTGGTTTTAAGGGGGATCGTCAGTTCTTC
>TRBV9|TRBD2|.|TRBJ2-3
CASSVGLAGEGDTQYF
TGTGCCAGCAGCGTAGGGCTAGCGGGGGAGGGAGATACGCAGTATTTT
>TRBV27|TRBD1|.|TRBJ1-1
CASRTNRGRMNTEAFF
TGTGCCAGCCGAACGAACAGGGGGCGCATGAACACTGAAGCTTTCTTT
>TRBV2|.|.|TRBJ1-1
CASTGELNTEAFF
TGTGCCAGCACCGGGGAATTGAACACTGAAGCTTTCTTT
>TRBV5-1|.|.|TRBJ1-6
CASSLWANSPLHF
TGCGCCAGCAGCTTGTGGGCCAATTCACCCCTCCACTTT
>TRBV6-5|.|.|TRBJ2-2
CASSYGWDPGTGELFF
TGTGCCAGCAGTTACGGGTGGGATCCCGGCACCGGGGAGCTGTTTTTT
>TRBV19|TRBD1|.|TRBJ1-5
CASLSDSGQTSNQPQHF
TGTGCCAGCCTGAGTGACTCGGGACAGACTAGCAATCAGCCCCAGCATTTT
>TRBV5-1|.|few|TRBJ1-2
CASSIQGGYGYTF
TGCGCCAGCAGCATACAGGGAGGGTATGGCTACACCTTC
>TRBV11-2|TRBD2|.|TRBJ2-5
CASSSSGEETQYF
TGTGCCAGCAGTTCTAGCGGGGAAGAGACCCAGTACTTC
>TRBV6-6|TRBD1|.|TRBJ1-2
CASSDVTGFSGYTF
TGTGCCAGCAGTGACGTGACAGGGTTTTCTGGCTACACCTTC
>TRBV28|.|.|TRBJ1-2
CASDSYGTPKRYNYGYTF
TGTGCCAGCGACTCATACGGGACACCTAAACGATATAACTATGGCTACACCTTC
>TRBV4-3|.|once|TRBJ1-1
CASSQVGRAPRDGAAFF
TGCGCCAGCAGCCAAGTGGGAAGGGCCCCGCGCGATGGCGCGGCTTTCTTT
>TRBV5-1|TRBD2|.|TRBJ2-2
CASSSGTSGNTGELFF
TGCGCCAGCAGCTCCGGGACTAGCGGAAACACCGGGGAGCTGTTTTTT
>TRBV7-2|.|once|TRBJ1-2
CASSLRWFGYTF
TGTGCCAGCAGCTTAAGGTGGTTTGGCTACACCTTC
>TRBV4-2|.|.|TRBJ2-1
CASSQIGEFEQFF
TGTGCCAGCAGCCAAATCGGGGAATTTGAGCAGTTCTTC
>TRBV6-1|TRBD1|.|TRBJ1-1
CASSGAGGQPLPEAFF
TGTGCCAGCAGTGGGGCCGGGGGACAGCCCTTACCTGAAGCTTTCTTT
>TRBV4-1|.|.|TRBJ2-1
CASSQDLGHNEQFF
TGCGCCAGCAGCCAAGATCTCGGACACAATGAGCAGTTCTTC
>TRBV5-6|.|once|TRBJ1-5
CASSLGSNSNQPQHF
TGTGCCAGCAGCCTCGGGAGTAATAGCAATCAGCCCCAGCATTTT
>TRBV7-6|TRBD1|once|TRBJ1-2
CASSSSGGRGGYTF
TGTGCCAGCAGCTCCTCAGGGGGCCGGGGCGGCTACACCTTC
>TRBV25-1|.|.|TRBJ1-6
CASTLVGGRLHF
TGTGCCAGCACCCTCGTGGGGGGACGCCTCCACTTT
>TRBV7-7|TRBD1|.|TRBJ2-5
CASSSHRGPQETQYF
TGTGCCAGCAGCTCCCATAGGGGGCCCCAAGAGACCCAGTACTTC
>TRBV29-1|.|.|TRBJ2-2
CSVEDNDTGELFF
TGCAGCGTTGAAGATAACGACACCGGGGAGCTGTTTTTT
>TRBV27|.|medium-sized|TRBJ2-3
CASSSHPVTDTQYF
TGTGCCAGCAGTTCCCACCCTGTCACAGATACGCAGTATTTT
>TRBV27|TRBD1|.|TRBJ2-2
CASRTGGIIAGELFF
TGTGCCAGCAGGACAGGGGGTATTATAGCGGGGGAGCTGTTTTTT
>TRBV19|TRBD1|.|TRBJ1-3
CASSTRQGTGNTIYF
TGTGCCAGTAGTACGCGACAGGGGACGGGAAACACCATATATTTT
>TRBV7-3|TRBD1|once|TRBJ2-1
CASSSDRDNEQFF
TGTGCCAGCAGCTCAGACAGGGACAATGAGCAGTTCTTC
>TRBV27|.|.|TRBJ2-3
CASSLADPSTDTQYF
TGTGCCAGCAGTTTAGCGGACCCTAGCACAGATACGCAGTATTTT
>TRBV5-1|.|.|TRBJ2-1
CASRFGPSNNEQFF
TGCGCCAGCAGATTTGGACCGAGTAACAATGAGCAGTTCTTC
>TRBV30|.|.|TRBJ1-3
CASTGSGNTIYF
TGTGCCTCCACAGGATCCGGGAACACCATATATTTT
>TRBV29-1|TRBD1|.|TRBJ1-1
CSVDRGLGNTEAFF
TGCAGCGTCGACAGGGGGCTGGGCAACACTGAAGCTTTCTTT
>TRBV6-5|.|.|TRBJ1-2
CASRRDPGRGYTF
TGTGCCAGCAGGCGGGACCCTGGGCGAGGCTACACCTTC
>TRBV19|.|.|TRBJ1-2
CAISFGPNYGYTF
TGTGCCATATCCTTCGGCCCAAACTATGGCTACACCTTC
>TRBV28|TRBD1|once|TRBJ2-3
CASSFRFRQGAQDTQYF
TGTGCCAGCAGTTTCCGCTTCCGGCAGGGGGCGCAAGATACGCAGTATTTT
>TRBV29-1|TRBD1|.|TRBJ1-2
CSVALGDRAPNYGYTF
TGCAGCGTCGCTTTGGGTGACAGGGCCCCTAACTATGGCTACACCTTC
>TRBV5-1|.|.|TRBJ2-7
CASSLSTDSYEQYF
TGCGCCAGCAGCTTGTCTACAGACTCCTACGAGCAGTACTTC